This TCR beta chain stems from a study of T-cell memory formation after mild COVID-19. This clonotype was found many times. V gave up 1 base and J gave up 7 bases, with 8 bases separating them. Looked up from germline, CDR1 is SGHDN and CDR2 is FVKESK. This CDR3 comprises 13 residues. Each CDR3 protein is one row after TCRdb ran MiXCR on the 5' RACE reads. The data show 350,000 to 450,000 distinct CDR3 sequences, with around 19% seen just once and approximately 8.4% held by the top ten. This chain joins TRBV14 and TRBJ2-4; D gene unclear. Sequenced material: PBMCs or a T cell subset sorted from them (not recorded which). This TCR was sampled from an adult woman who had mild COVID-19 (a few samples of this study predate the infection). Cell type and time point are not known. The CDR3 loop reads CASSQAPGNIQYF. The CDR3 DNA sequence: TGTGCCAGCAGCCAAGCACCTGGGAACATTCAGTACTTC.